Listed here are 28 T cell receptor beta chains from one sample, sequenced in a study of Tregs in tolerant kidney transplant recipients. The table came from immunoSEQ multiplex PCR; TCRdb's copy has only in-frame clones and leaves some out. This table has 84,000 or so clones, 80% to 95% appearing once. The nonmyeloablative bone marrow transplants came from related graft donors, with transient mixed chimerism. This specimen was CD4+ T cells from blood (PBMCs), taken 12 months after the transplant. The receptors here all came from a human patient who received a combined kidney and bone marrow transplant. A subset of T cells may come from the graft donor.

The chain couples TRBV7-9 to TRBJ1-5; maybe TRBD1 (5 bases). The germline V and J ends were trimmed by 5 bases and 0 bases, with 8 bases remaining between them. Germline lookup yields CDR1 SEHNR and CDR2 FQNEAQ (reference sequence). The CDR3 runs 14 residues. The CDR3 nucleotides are TGTGCCAGCAGCCAGGGAAGTAGCAATCAGCCCCAGCATTTT. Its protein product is CASSQGSSNQPQHF.

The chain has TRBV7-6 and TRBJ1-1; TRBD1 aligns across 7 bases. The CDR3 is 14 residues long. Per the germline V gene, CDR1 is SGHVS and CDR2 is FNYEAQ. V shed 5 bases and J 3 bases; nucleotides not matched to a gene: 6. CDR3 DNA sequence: TGTGCCAGCAGCAAACAGGGGCTGGACACTGAAGCTTTCTTT. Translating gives CASSKQGLDTEAFF.

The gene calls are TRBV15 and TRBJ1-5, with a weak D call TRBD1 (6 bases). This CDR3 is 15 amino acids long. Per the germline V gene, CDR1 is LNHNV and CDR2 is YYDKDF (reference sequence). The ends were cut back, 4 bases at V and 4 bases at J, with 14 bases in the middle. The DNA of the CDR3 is TGTGCCACCAGCAAGACAGGTTCGCCGAATCAGCCCCAGCATTTT. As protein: CATSKTGSPNQPQHF. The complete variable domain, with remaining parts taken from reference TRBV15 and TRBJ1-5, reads DAMVIQNPRYQVTQFGKPVTLSCSQTLNHNVMYWYQQKSSQAPKLLFHYYDKDFNNEADTPDNFQSRRPNTSFCFLDIRSPGLGDTAMYLCATSKTGSPNQPQHFGDGTRLSIL.

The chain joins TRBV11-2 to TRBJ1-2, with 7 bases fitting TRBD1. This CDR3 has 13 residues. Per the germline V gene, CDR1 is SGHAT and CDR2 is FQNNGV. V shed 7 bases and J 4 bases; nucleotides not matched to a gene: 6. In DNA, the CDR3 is TGTGCCAGCAAATTGACAGGGAGCTATGGCTACACCTTC. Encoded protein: CASKLTGSYGYTF. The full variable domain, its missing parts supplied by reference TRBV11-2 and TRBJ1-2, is EAGVAQSPRYKIIEKRQSVAFWCNPISGHATLYWYQQILGQGPKLLIQFQNNGVVDDSQLPKDRFSAERLKGVDSTLKIQPAKLEDSAVYLCASKLTGSYGYTFGSGTRLTVV.

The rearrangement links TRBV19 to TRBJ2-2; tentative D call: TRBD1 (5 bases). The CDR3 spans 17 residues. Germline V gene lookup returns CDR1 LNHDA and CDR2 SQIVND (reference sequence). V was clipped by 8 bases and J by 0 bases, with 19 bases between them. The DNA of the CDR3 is TGTGCCAGTTGCCGGCAGGGCCACCCCTCGAACACCGGGGAGCTGTTTTTT. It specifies CASCRQGHPSNTGELFF.

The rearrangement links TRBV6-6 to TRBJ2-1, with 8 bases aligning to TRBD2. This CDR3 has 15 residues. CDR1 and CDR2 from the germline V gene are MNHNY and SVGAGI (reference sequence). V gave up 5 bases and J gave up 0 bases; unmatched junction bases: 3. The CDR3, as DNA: TGTGCCAGCAGTAGACTAGCGTCCTCCTACAATGAGCAGTTCTTC. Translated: CASSRLASSYNEQFF.

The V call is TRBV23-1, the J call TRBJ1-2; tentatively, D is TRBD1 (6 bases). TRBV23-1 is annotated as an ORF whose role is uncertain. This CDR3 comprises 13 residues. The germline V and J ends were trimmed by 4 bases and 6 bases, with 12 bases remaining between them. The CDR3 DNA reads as TGCGCCAGCAGTCGTCGAGGGGGAAATGGCTACACCTTC. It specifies CASSRRGGNGYTF.

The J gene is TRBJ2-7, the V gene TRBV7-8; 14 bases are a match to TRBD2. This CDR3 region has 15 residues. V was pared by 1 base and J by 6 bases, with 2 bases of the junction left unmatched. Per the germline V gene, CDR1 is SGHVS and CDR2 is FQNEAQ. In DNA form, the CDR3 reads TGTGCCAGCAGCTTAGGACTAGCGGGAGGGCCCGAGCAGTACTTC. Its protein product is CASSLGLAGGPEQYF.

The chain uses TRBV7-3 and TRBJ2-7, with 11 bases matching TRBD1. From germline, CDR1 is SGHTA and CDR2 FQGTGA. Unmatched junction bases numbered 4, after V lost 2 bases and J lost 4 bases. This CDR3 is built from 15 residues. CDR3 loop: CASSLGQGAQYEQYF. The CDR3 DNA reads TGTGCCAGCAGCTTAGGACAGGGGGCCCAGTACGAGCAGTACTTC.

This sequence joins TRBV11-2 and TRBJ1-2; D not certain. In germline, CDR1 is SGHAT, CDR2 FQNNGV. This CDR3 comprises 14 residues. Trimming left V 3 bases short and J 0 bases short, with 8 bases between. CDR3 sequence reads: CASSFGFSNYGYTF. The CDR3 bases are TGTGCCAGCAGCTTCGGGTTTTCTAACTATGGCTACACCTTC.

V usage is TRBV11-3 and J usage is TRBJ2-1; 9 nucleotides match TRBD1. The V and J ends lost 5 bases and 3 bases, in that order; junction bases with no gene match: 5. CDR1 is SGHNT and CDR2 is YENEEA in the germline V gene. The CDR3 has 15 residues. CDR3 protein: CASSPGTGRYNEQFF. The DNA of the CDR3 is TGTGCCAGCAGCCCCGGGACAGGGCGCTACAATGAGCAGTTCTTC.

The CDR3 DNA follows: TGTGCCAGCAGCTTAGCGGGCCGATACTCCTACGAGCAGTACTTC. Residues: CASSLAGRYSYEQYF. V and J are TRBV7-8 and TRBJ2-7; D gene ambiguous. CDR1 and CDR2 from the germline V gene are SGHVS and FQNEAQ. Trimming took 0 bases from V and 0 from J, leaving 9 bases between them. This CDR3 is 15 amino acids long.

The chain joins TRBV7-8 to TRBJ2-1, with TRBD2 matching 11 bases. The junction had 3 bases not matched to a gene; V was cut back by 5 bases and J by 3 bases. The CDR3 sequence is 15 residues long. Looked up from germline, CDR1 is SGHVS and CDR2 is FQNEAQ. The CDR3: CASSRLAGIYNEQFF. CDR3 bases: TGTGCCAGCAGCCGACTAGCGGGAATCTACAATGAGCAGTTCTTC.

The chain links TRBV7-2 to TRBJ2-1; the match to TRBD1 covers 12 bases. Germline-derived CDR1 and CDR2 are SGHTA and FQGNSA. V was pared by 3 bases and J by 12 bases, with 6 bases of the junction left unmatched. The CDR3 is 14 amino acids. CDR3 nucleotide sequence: TGTGCCAGCAGCTTTTCCGGGACAGGGGGCGGGCAGTTCTTC. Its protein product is CASSFSGTGGGQFF. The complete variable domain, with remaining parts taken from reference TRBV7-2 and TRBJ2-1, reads GAGVSQSPSNKVTEKGKDVELRCDPISGHTALYWYRQSLGQGLEFLIYFQGNSAPDKSGLPSDRFSAERTGGSVSTLTIQRTQQEDSAVYLCASSFSGTGGGQFFGPGTRLTVL.

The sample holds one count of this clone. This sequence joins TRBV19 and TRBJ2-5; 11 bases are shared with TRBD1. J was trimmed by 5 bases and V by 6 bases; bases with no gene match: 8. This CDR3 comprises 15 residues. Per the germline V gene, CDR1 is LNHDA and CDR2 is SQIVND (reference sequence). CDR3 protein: CASRDRGRVVETQYF. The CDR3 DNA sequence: TGTGCCAGTAGGGACAGGGGGCGAGTGGTGGAGACCCAGTACTTC.

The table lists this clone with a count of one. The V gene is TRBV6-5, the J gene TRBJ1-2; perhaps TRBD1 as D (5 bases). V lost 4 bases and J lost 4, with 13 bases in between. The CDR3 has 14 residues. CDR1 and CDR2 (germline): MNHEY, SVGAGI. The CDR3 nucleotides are TGTGCCAGCAGTTCCCTGGGGGGGGGCTATGGCTACACCTTC. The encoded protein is CASSSLGGGYGYTF.

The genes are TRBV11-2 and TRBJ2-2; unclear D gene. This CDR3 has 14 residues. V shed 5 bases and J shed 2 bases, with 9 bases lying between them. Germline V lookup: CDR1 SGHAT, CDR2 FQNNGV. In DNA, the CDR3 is TGTGCCAGCAGCCCAATACAAAACACCGGGGAGCTGTTTTTT. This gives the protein CASSPIQNTGELFF.

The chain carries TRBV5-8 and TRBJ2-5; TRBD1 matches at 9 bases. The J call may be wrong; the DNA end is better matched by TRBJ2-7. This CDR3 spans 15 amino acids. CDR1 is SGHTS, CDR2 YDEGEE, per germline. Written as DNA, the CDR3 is TGTGCCAGCAGCTTGGGGGACAGGGATCACTACGAGCAGTACTTC. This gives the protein CASSLGDRDHYEQYF.

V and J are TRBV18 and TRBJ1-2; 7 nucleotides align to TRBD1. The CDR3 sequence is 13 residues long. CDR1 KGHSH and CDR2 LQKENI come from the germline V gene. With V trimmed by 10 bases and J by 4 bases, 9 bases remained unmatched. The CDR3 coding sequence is TGTGCCACCAGGGACAGCGCCTTCTATGGCTACACCTTC. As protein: CATRDSAFYGYTF.

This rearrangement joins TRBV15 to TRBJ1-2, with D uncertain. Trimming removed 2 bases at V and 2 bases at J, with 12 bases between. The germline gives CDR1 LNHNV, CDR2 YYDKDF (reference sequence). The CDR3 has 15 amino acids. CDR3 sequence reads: CATSRTKTSNYGYTF. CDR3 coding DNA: TGTGCCACCAGCAGAACGAAGACAAGCAACTATGGCTACACCTTC.

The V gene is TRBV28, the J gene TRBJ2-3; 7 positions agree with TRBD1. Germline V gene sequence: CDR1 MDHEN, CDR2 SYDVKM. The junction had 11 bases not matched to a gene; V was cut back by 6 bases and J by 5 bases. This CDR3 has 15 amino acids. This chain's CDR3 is CASSLDRAAGDTQYF. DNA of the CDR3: TGTGCCAGCAGCTTAGACAGGGCAGCTGGAGATACGCAGTATTTT.

The CDR3 nucleotides are TGTGCCAGCAGCTTAGGGGACAAGAGACACTACGAGCAGTACTTC. It yields the protein CASSLGDKRHYEQYF. V gene TRBV7-9 combines with J gene TRBJ2-7; a weak D match, TRBD1 (6 bases). CDR1 is SEHNR, CDR2 FQNEAQ, per germline (reference sequence). The CDR3 loop spans 15 amino acids. Trimming took off 1 base at V and 3 bases at J, with 13 bases between the two ends.

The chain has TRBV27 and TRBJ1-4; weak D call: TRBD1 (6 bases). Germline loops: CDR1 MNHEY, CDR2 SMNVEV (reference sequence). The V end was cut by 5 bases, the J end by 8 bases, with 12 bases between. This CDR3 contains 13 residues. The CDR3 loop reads CASSPQGWEKLFF. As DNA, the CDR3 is TGTGCCAGCAGTCCACAGGGTTGGGAAAAACTGTTTTTT.

In DNA, the CDR3 is TGTGCCTGGAGCGGGGGGAGCACCGGGGAGCTGTTTTTT. This codes for CAWSGGSTGELFF. This chain joins TRBV30 and TRBJ2-2, with TRBD2 matching over 7 bases. The CDR3 totals 13 residues. Germline V gene lookup returns CDR1 GTSNPN and CDR2 SVGIG (reference sequence). J gave up 4 bases and V 3 bases, and 2 bases lay outside the gene matches.

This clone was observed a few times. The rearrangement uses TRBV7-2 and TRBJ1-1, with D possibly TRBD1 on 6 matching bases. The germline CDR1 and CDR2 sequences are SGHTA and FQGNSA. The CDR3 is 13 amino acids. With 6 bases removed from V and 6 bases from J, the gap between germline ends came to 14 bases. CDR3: CASSYRVGAEAFF. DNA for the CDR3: TGTGCCAGCAGTTACAGGGTAGGGGCTGAAGCTTTCTTT.

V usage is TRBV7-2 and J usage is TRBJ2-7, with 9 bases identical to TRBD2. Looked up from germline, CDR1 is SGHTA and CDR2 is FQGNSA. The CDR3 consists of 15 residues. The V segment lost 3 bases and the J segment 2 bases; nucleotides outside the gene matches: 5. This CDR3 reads CASSFFSGGTYEQYF. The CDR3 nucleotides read TGTGCCAGCAGCTTTTTTAGCGGGGGAACCTACGAGCAGTACTTC.

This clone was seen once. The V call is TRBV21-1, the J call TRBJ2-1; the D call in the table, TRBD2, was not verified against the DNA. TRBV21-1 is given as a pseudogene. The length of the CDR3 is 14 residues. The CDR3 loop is CASTGTSGRNEQFF. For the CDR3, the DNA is TGTGCCAGCACCGGGACTAGCGGGAGGAATGAGCAGTTCTTC.

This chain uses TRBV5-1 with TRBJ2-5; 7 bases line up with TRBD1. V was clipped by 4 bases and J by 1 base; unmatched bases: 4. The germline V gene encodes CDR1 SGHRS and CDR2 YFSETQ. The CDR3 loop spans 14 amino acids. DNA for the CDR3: TGCGCCAGCAGCCAACGACAGGGCCAAGAGACCCAGTACTTC. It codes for CASSQRQGQETQYF.